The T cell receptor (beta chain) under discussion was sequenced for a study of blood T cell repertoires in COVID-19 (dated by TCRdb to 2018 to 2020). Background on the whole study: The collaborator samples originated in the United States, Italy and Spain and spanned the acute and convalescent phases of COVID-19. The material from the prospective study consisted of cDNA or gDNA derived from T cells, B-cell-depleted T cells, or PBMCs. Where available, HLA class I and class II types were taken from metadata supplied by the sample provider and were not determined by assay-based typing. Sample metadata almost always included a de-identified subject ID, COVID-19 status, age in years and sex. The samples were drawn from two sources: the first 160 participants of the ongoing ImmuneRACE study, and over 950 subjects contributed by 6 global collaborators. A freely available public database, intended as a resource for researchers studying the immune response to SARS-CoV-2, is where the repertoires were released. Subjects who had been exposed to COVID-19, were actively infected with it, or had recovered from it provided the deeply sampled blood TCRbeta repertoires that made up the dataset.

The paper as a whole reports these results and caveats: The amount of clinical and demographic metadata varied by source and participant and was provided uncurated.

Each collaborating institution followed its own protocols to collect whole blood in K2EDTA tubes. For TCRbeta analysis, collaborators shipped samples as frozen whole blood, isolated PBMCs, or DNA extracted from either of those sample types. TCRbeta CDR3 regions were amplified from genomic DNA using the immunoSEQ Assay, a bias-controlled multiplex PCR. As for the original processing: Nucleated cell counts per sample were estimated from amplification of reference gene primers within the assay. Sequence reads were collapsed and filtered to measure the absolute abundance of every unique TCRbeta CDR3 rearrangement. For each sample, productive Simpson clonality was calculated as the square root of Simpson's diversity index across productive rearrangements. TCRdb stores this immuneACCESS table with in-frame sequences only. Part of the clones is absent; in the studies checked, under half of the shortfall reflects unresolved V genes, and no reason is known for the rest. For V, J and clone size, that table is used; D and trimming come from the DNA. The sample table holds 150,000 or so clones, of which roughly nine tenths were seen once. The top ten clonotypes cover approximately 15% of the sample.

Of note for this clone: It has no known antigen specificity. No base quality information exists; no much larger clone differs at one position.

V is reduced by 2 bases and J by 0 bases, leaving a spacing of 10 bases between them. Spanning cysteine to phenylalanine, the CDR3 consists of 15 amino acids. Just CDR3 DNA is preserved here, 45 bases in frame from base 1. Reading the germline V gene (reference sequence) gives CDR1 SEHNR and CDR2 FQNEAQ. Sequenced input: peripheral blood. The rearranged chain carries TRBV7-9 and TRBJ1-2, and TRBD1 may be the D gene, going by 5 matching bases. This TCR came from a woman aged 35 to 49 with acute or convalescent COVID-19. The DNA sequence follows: TGTGCCAGCAGCTTACAGACAGCCGCTAACTATGGCTACACCTTC. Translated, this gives CASSLQTAANYGYTF.